This T cell receptor (beta chain) was observed in a study of blood T cell repertoires in COVID-19. The protocol was immunoSEQ multiplex PCR, while the TCRdb copy is restricted to in-frame clones and leaves out a portion. The table lists roughly 350,000 clones, around 87% of them singletons. Trimming cost V 0 bases and J 4 bases, with 10 bases left between them. The length of the CDR3 is 15 residues. Germline assignment: CDR1 MGHRA and CDR2 YSYEKL. The chain recombines TRBV4-1 with TRBJ2-1; maybe TRBD2 (6 bases). This clonotype was obtained from a woman aged 25 to 39 with COVID-19, enrolled during active disease. Sequencing input: peripheral blood. The CDR3 DNA reads as TGCGCCAGCAGCCAAGATTGGGGGGAATACAATGAGCAGTTCTTC. Its translation: CASSQDWGEYNEQFF.